This paragraph covers one TCR beta chain sequence. Its antigen is unidentified. This sample was included in a study of shared clonotypes between healthy human individuals. The study drew all its donors from Caucasian adults living in Nashville, Tennessee. From CD4+ cells came CD45RA+ naive and CD45RA-negative memory subsets. Some clones are missing from TCRdb's copy, which holds only in-frame ones; the method was immunoSEQ multiplex PCR. Counted here are 2 million or so clones, 90% to 95% occurring once; the ten biggest clones make up 0.1% to 0.15%. J was trimmed by 0 bases and V by 7 bases; bases with no gene match: 8. The germline V gene encodes CDR1 MNHNY and CDR2 SVGAGI (reference sequence). CDR3 length: 16 amino acids. Study-level points and caveats: Researchers found naive subsets generally carried larger estimated richness than memory subsets.

This chain joins TRBV6-6 and TRBJ1-2; the match to TRBD1 covers 10 bases. This clonotype was sampled from a man between 18 and 29 years old in good health. The material sequenced was naive CD4+ T cells sorted from blood. As to subset: CD45RA+ positively selected. CDR3: CASTPGQGPTNYGYTF. The CDR3 coding sequence is TGTGCCAGCACCCCGGGACAGGGGCCTACTAACTATGGCTACACCTTC.